This section outlines one TCR beta chain sequence together with its context. What it binds is not known. PCR amplification relied on 60 Vbeta primers (plus 13 Jbeta primers). Clones were sequenced by immunoSEQ multiplex PCR, and TCRdb holds only the in-frame ones, with some missing. The sample yields around 100,000 clones, roughly 80% seen once. The data derive from a study of cytomegalovirus exposure and HLA in healthy donors. Overall study context: For the approximately 420 genotyped donors, 75% to 90% fell within the Caucasian-associated ancestry cluster.

Findings and limits, study-wide: Later analysis associated a missense DCLRE1C variant with TCR beta V- and J-gene trimming. The CMV antigen specificity of a few CMV-associated chains was confirmed through in vitro analysis. Reports showed the classifier diagnosing cytomegalovirus status with high specificity and sensitivity.

V lost 1 base, J lost 3 bases, and 6 bases stayed unmatched. The germline gives CDR1 LNHDA, CDR2 SQIVND (reference sequence). This CDR3 comprises 17 residues. V gene TRBV19 combines with J gene TRBJ2-2; 9 bases are shared with TRBD1. The sequenced sample was PBMCs. This sequence originates from a man aged 50 to 60 in good health and CMV-seropositive. The CDR3 is CASSIVGTGFYTGELFF. The CDR3 nucleotides are TGTGCCAGTAGTATAGTAGGGACAGGGTTTTACACCGGGGAGCTGTTTTTT.